Listed below are T cell receptor beta chains from one sample, sequenced in a study of vaccination and CD4 T cells after COVID-19. TCRdb re-derived calls from the PCR reads in MiXCR, one entry per CDR3 protein. The sample lists about 16,000 distinct CDR3 sequences, about 32% seen once, with 14% to 15% in the top ten. No cognate antigen is known for these TCRs. The sample was cultured CD4+ T cells from blood. Receptors were obtained from a human donor with COVID-19. Both conserved end residues are part of each CDR3. Fields, in order: J gene, clone size, V gene, CDR3 protein. A row's size may be missing; if present it is once, few, many or a size class.

J: TRBJ1-2
size: .
V: TRBV2
CDR3: CASSETLLPNDYGYTF

J: TRBJ1-6
size: medium-sized
V: TRBV30
CDR3: CAWTPGGSSYNSPLHF

J: TRBJ1-1
size: few
V: TRBV6-5
CDR3: CASSYSLVGLNTEAFF

J: TRBJ2-1
size: .
V: TRBV7-3
CDR3: CASSSGAGTEQFF

J: TRBJ2-7
size: .
V: TRBV3-1
CDR3: CASSQVASYEQYF

J: TRBJ1-1
size: medium-sized
V: TRBV20-1
CDR3: CSAGTGVFESGTEAFF

J: TRBJ1-1
size: .
V: TRBV7-2
CDR3: CASSITGYGTEAFF

J: TRBJ2-5
size: few
V: TRBV6-5
CDR3: CASSYGGETQYF

J: TRBJ2-7
size: .
V: TRBV7-8
CDR3: CASSFLGGAEQYF

J: TRBJ2-2
size: .
V: TRBV20-1
CDR3: CSARETGPGELFF

J: TRBJ1-2
size: few
V: TRBV19
CDR3: CASSAMWAAAYGYTF

J: TRBJ2-1
size: few
V: TRBV2
CDR3: CASTLGNEQFF

J: TRBJ2-7
size: .
V: TRBV7-6
CDR3: CASSLDQGYEQYF

J: TRBJ1-1
size: .
V: TRBV19
CDR3: CASSPTGVWGTEAFF

J: TRBJ2-1
size: .
V: TRBV5-1
CDR3: CASSLQGRRTYNEQFF

J: TRBJ2-7
size: .
V: TRBV6-1
CDR3: CASRWGYEQYF

J: TRBJ2-7
size: .
V: TRBV6-2/TRBV6-3
CDR3: CASQDEQYF

J: TRBJ2-7
size: .
V: TRBV11-3
CDR3: CASSFQGTYEQYF